One sample yielded the 22 T cell receptor beta chains listed below, sequenced in a study of STAT5B mutations in CD4+ large granular lymphocyte leukemia. Using immunoSEQ multiplex PCR, the repertoire was profiled, and TCRdb retains in-frame clones only, with some absent. The data hold approximately 30,000 clones, with 75% to 85% observed a single time. Sample: CD4+ T cells from blood buffy coats. These receptor sequences come from a human donor in good health.

Only one count was recorded for this clone. The genes are TRBV25-1 and TRBJ2-5; TRBD1 aligns across 10 bases. With the DNA end fitting TRBJ2-7 better, the J assignment may be wrong. The CDR3 consists of 14 residues. The germline V gene has CDR1 MGHDK and CDR2 SYGVNS. CDR3 nucleotide sequence: TGTGCCAGTGTGGACAGGGGGAATCTCCACGAGCAGTACTTC. It encodes CASVDRGNLHEQYF.

J is TRBJ2-7 and V is TRBV27; 7 bases line up with TRBD2. With V trimmed by 8 bases and J by 4 bases, 2 bases remained unmatched. This CDR3 comprises 11 residues. Looked up from germline, CDR1 is MNHEY and CDR2 is SMNVEV (reference sequence). In DNA form, the CDR3 reads TGTGCCAGCGGGGAGGGATACGAGCAGTACTTC. Amino acid sequence: CASGEGYEQYF.

The chain is built from TRBV7-9 and TRBJ2-1; 14 nucleotides align to TRBD2. The CDR3 length is 15 residues. Trimming cost V 5 bases and J 7 bases; bases outside gene matches: 4. Germline CDR1 SEHNR, CDR2 FQNEAQ (reference sequence). In DNA form, the CDR3 reads TGTGCCAGCAGCCCCGGGACTAGCGGGAGTAATGAGCAGTTCTTC. It encodes CASSPGTSGSNEQFF.

V gene TRBV11-1 combines with J gene TRBJ2-1; D gene ambiguous. CDR3 size: 14 residues. V lost 2 bases and J lost 5, with 10 bases in between. In germline, CDR1 is SGHAT, CDR2 FQDESV (reference sequence). The CDR3 nucleotides are TGTGCCAGCAGCTTATTACTAAACCACAATGAGCAGTTCTTC. Translating it yields CASSLLLNHNEQFF.

The chain has TRBV5-5 and TRBJ1-2, with 7 bases aligning to TRBD1. V was pared by 2 bases and J by 3 bases, with 1 base of the junction left unmatched. Germline V gives CDR1 SGHKS, CDR2 YYEKEE (reference sequence). This CDR3 spans 13 amino acids. CDR3 residues: CASSFGQDYGYTF. The CDR3 nucleotides are TGTGCCAGCAGCTTCGGACAGGACTATGGCTACACCTTC. The complete variable domain, with remaining parts taken from reference TRBV5-5 and TRBJ1-2, reads DAGVTQSPTHLIKTRGQQVTLRCSPISGHKSVSWYQQVLGQGPQFIFQYYEKEERGRGNFPDRFSARQFPNYSSELNVNALLLGDSALYLCASSFGQDYGYTFGSGTRLTVV.

As for this clone: The junction differs from germline at one of its ends, possibly a read error. This sequence joins TRBV7-7 and TRBJ1-4; a weak D match, TRBD1 (6 bases). This CDR3 has 14 residues. Looked up from germline, CDR1 is SSHAT and CDR2 is FNYEAQ (reference sequence). CDR3 amino acids: CASNPQNGGEKLFF. For the CDR3, the DNA is TGTGCTAGCAACCCTCAAAACGGGGGCGAAAAACTGTTTTTT.

The chain employs TRBV5-5 and TRBJ2-3; 7 bases are a match to TRBD2. Germline CDR1 and CDR2: SGHKS and YYEKEE (reference sequence). This CDR3 spans 16 amino acids. V shed 0 bases, J shed 7 bases, and the junction held 11 bases outside the gene matches. This chain's CDR3 is CASSLAVRGSENTQYF. The CDR3 DNA sequence: TGTGCCAGCAGCTTGGCGGTGCGCGGGAGTGAAAATACGCAGTATTTT.

This rearrangement joins TRBV18 to TRBJ2-5; 9 positions agree with TRBD1. V shed 4 bases, J shed 5 bases, and the junction held 2 bases outside the gene matches. From germline, CDR1 is KGHSH and CDR2 LQKENI. CDR3 length: 13 amino acids. The CDR3 sequence: CASSLGQGETQYF. The CDR3 bases are TGTGCCAGCTCACTGGGACAGGGCGAGACCCAGTACTTC.

The genes are TRBV11-2 and TRBJ1-2, with D possibly matching TRBD1 (6 bases). The germline gives CDR1 SGHAT, CDR2 FQNNGV. This CDR3 spans 14 amino acids. V lost 6 bases to trimming and J lost 3 bases, with 14 bases between them. CDR3 bases: TGTGCCAGCAGGAGGGGGTTCGGGGACTATGGCTACACCTTC. This gives the protein CASRRGFGDYGYTF.

The V call is TRBV28, the J call TRBJ1-2, with 9 positions matching TRBD1. V was pared by 5 bases and J by 4 bases, with 5 bases of the junction left unmatched. The V gene's germline CDR1 is MDHEN and CDR2 SYDVKM. This CDR3 is built from 14 residues. The CDR3 reads CASSQGQGSYGYTF. The CDR3 DNA sequence: TGTGCCAGCAGTCAAGGACAGGGGTCCTATGGCTACACCTTC.

The chain joins TRBV4-3 to TRBJ2-1, with D maybe TRBD2 (6 bases). Per germline, CDR1 LGHNA and CDR2 YSLEER. V was clipped by 4 bases and J by 4 bases, with 14 bases between them. The CDR3 sequence is 15 residues long. This CDR3 is CASSRAGRGYNEQFF. For the CDR3, the DNA is TGCGCCAGCAGCCGAGCTGGGCGGGGATACAATGAGCAGTTCTTC.

This clone occurred once. The chain is built from TRBV10-3 and TRBJ1-2; 11 bases line up with TRBD1. CDR3 length equals 18 residues. After removal of 4 bases from V and 0 bases from J, the junction contained 10 bases not matched to a gene. Germline CDR1 and CDR2: ENHRY and SYGVKD. CDR3 coding DNA: TGTGCCATCAGTGTGTCTCGGACAGGGGGCGCCTCTAACTATGGCTACACCTTC. It is translated as CAISVSRTGGASNYGYTF.

This clone was picked up one time. The junction departs from germline at one end; a sequencing error may be responsible. This rearrangement joins TRBV5-4 to TRBJ2-1; TRBD2 aligns across 11 bases. The CDR3 runs 16 residues. Germline V CDR1 and CDR2: SGHNT, YYREEE (reference sequence). The CDR3 DNA reads as TGTGCCAGCAAGGCCTCCGGGACTAGCGGCTACCATGAGCAGTTCTTC. Translated: CASKASGTSGYHEQFF.

The rearrangement links TRBV5-1 to TRBJ2-1, with 8 bases matching TRBD2. The CDR3 sequence is 12 residues long. J was trimmed by 15 bases and V by 0 bases; bases with no gene match: 5. Germline CDR1 and CDR2: SGHRS and YFSETQ. Here the CDR3 DNA reads TGCGCCAGCAGCTTGGTCGGGACTAGTCCGTTCTTC. It is translated as CASSLVGTSPFF. Together with reference TRBV5-1 and TRBJ2-1, the CDR3 gives the full variable domain: KAGVTQTPRYLIKTRGQQVTLSCSPISGHRSVSWYQQTPGQGLQFLFEYFSETQRNKGNFPGRFSGRQFSNSRSEMNVSTLELGDSALYLCASSLVGTSPFFGPGTRLTVL.

V gene TRBV5-8 combines with J gene TRBJ2-7; D might be TRBD1 (5 bases). CDR3 length: 14 amino acids. Germline loops: CDR1 SGHTS, CDR2 YDEGEE. Trimming shortened V by 4 bases and J by 1 base, and 12 bases separated the two germline ends. The CDR3 loop reads CASSPDRRSYEQYF. The CDR3 nucleotides are TGTGCCAGCAGCCCCGACAGAAGGTCCTACGAGCAGTACTTC.

The V call is TRBV7-2, the J call TRBJ1-5; 7 positions agree with TRBD1. CDR3 length: 17 residues. After removal of 6 bases from V and 5 bases from J, the junction contained 16 bases not matched to a gene. The germline V gene encodes CDR1 SGHTA and CDR2 FQGNSA. DNA for the CDR3: TGTGCCAGCAGTTCCCGGGACAGCAGTATAAAGGATCAGCCCCAGCATTTT. Its translation is CASSSRDSSIKDQPQHF. Supplemented by reference TRBV7-2 and TRBJ1-5, the full variable domain reads GAGVSQSPSNKVTEKGKDVELRCDPISGHTALYWYRQSLGQGLEFLIYFQGNSAPDKSGLPSDRFSAERTGGSVSTLTIQRTQQEDSAVYLCASSSRDSSIKDQPQHFGDGTRLSIL.

The V and J genes are TRBV7-2 and TRBJ1-5; weak D call: TRBD1 (5 bases). The CDR3 sequence is 15 residues long. CDR1 and CDR2 (germline): SGHTA, FQGNSA. Trimming took 1 base from V and 2 from J, leaving 9 bases between them. In DNA, the CDR3 is TGTGCCAGCAGCTTAGTCGGGGCGGGCAATCAGCCCCAGCATTTT. This translates into CASSLVGAGNQPQHF.

This clone showed up just a few times. This sequence joins TRBV30 and TRBJ1-1; no clear D. Trimming took off 5 bases at V and 3 bases at J, with 10 bases between the two ends. This CDR3 region has 12 residues. Germline lookup yields CDR1 GTSNPN and CDR2 SVGIG (reference sequence). CDR3 sequence (DNA): TGTGCCTGGGGCCGGGGTCACACTGAAGCTTTCTTT. It codes for CAWGRGHTEAFF. Full variable domain (outside the CDR3, taken from reference TRBV30 and TRBJ1-1): SQTIHQWPATLVQPVGSPLSLECTVEGTSNPNLYWYRQAAGRGLQLLFYSVGIGQISSEVPQNLSASRPQDRQFILSSKKLLLSDSGFYLCAWGRGHTEAFFGQGTRLTVV.

The chain has TRBV10-3 and TRBJ2-7; D ambiguous. The CDR3 extends over 15 amino acids. V was shortened by 1 base and J by 1 base, with 11 bases between the two germline ends. Germline CDR1 reads ENHRY; CDR2 reads SYGVKD. CDR3 coding DNA: TGTGCCATCAGTGAGTGGAGTGGCTCGTCCTACGAGCAGTACTTC. As protein: CAISEWSGSSYEQYF.

The V call is TRBV7-9, the J call TRBJ1-5; weak D call: TRBD1 (5 bases). Germline V CDR1 and CDR2: SEHNR, FQNEAQ (reference sequence). The V gene lost 3 bases and the J gene lost 6 bases, with 12 bases spanning the gap. The CDR3 sequence is 14 residues long. The CDR3 nucleotides are TGTGCCAGCAGCTTTCAGGGTGCGGGTCAGCCCCAGCATTTT. It translates to CASSFQGAGQPQHF.

V gene TRBV5-6 combines with J gene TRBJ2-1; D not resolved. Germline CDR1 SGHDT, CDR2 YYEEEE. The CDR3 is 12 amino acids. Trimming removed 4 bases at V and 6 bases at J, with 8 bases between. CDR3 DNA: TGTGCCAGCAGCCGCCTGACCAATGAGCAGTTCTTC. It is translated as CASSRLTNEQFF.

The chain couples TRBV11-1 to TRBJ2-7; TRBD2 agrees at 7 bases. Germline lookup yields CDR1 SGHAT and CDR2 FQDESV (reference sequence). Trimming removed 5 bases from V and 7 bases from J; junction bases left unmatched: 11. This CDR3 is 14 amino acids long. For the CDR3, the DNA is TGTGCCAGCAGCCCTGGGACTATTGGTGGGGAGCAGTACTTC. It yields the protein CASSPGTIGGEQYF.